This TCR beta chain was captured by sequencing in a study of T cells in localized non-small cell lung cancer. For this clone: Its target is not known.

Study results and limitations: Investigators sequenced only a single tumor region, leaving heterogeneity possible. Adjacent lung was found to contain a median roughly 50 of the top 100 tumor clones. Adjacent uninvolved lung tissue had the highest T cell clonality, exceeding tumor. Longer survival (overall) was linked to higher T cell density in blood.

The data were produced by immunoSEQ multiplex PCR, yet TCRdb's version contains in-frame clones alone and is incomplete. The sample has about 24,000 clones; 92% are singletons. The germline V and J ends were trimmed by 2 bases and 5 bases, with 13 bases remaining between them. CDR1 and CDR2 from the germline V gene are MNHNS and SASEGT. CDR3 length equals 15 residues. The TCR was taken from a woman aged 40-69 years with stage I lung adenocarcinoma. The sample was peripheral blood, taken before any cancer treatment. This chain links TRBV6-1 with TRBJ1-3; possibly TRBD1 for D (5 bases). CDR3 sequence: CASSEMSGIRNTIYF. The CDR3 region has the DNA TGTGCCAGCAGTGAAATGTCAGGGATAAGAAACACCATATATTTT.